Below are 12 T cell receptor beta chains sequenced from a single sample in a study of cytomegalovirus exposure and HLA in healthy donors. With 60 Vbeta and 13 Jbeta primers, the PCR was carried out. Measured with immunoSEQ multiplex PCR; TCRdb has only the in-frame clones, and not every one. The sample includes about 130,000 clones, roughly 74% of them seen just once. Sequencing was performed on PBMCs. Receptor source: a woman aged 50 to 60 in good health and CMV-seropositive.

There are a few counts of this clone. The rearrangement links TRBV30 to TRBJ2-1, with TRBD1 identical over 8 bases. There are 13 residues in the CDR3. Germline loops: CDR1 GTSNPN, CDR2 SVGIG (reference sequence). The trim removed 5 bases at V and 6 bases at J, leaving 6 bases unmatched. CDR3 amino acids: CAWSGTGVNEQFF. The CDR3 DNA follows: TGTGCCTGGTCCGGGACAGGAGTCAATGAGCAGTTCTTC.

This clone was counted a single time. The rearrangement joins TRBV27 to TRBJ1-2; the match to TRBD1 covers 7 bases. The CDR3 runs to 14 residues. V shed 6 bases and J 7 bases; nucleotides not matched to a gene: 11. The germline V gene has CDR1 MNHEY and CDR2 SMNVEV (reference sequence). The CDR3 region has the DNA TGTGCCAGCAGACAGACCGACAGGGTCGCTGGCTACACCTTC. This encodes CASRQTDRVAGYTF.

This clone was observed a few times. The chain uses TRBV5-8 and TRBJ1-2; possible D gene TRBD1, 6 bases. The V and J ends lost 4 bases and 0 bases respectively, with 7 bases between them. CDR1 is SGHTS, CDR2 YDEGEE, per germline. The CDR3 is made up of 13 amino acids. The CDR3, as DNA: TGTGCCAGCAGCCGGACAGCTAACTATGGCTACACCTTC. Translation: CASSRTANYGYTF.

J is TRBJ2-3 and V is TRBV7-2; 8 bases fit TRBD1. Germline V gives CDR1 SGHTA, CDR2 FQGNSA. The CDR3 is 15 amino acids. J was trimmed by 4 bases and V by 5 bases; bases with no gene match: 8. The DNA of the CDR3 is TGTGCCAGCAGCACAGACAGGGGTGGCTCAGATACGCAGTATTTT. Translation gives CASSTDRGGSDTQYF.

The chain employs TRBV5-1 and TRBJ2-5; possible D gene TRBD1, 7 bases. The length of the CDR3 is 14 residues. Trimming left V 0 bases short and J 5 bases short, with 11 bases between. The germline V gene has CDR1 SGHRS and CDR2 YFSETQ. CDR3 sequence: CASSLGPGGETQYF. Written as DNA, the CDR3 is TGCGCCAGCAGCTTGGGCCCAGGGGGGGAGACCCAGTACTTC.

This chain links TRBV9 with TRBJ1-6; D is unresolved. Trimming pared 1 base from V and 5 bases from J, leaving 10 bases between. This CDR3 has 15 amino acids. Germline assignment: CDR1 SGDLS and CDR2 YYNGEE. CDR3 sequence: CASSVSVRDNSPLHF. CDR3 DNA sequence: TGTGCCAGCAGCGTATCGGTACGGGATAATTCACCCCTCCACTTT.

J is TRBJ1-2 and V is TRBV7-8; D may be TRBD1 (6 bases). Trimming took 5 bases from V and 4 from J, leaving 14 bases between them. The CDR3 sequence is 14 residues long. CDR1 is SGHVS and CDR2 is FQNEAQ in the germline V gene. In DNA form, the CDR3 reads TGTGCCAGCAGCGAACAGGGTGGGGTCTATGGCTACACCTTC. It encodes CASSEQGGVYGYTF.

V gene TRBV18 combines with J gene TRBJ1-1, with D possibly being TRBD1 (6 bases). The CDR3 extends over 14 amino acids. Germline CDR1 is KGHSH and CDR2 is LQKENI. V was shortened by 2 bases and J by 4 bases, with 11 bases between the two germline ends. The CDR3 nucleotides are TGTGCCAGCTCACCATTACAGGGTGTCACTGAAGCTTTCTTT. This translates into CASSPLQGVTEAFF.

The chain joins TRBV6-5 to TRBJ2-5; D call uncertain. The CDR3 has 11 residues. Per the germline V gene, CDR1 is MNHEY and CDR2 is SVGAGI. The V and J ends lost 7 bases and 7 bases respectively, with 10 bases between them. In DNA form, the CDR3 reads TGTGCCAGCACTAACGGTGGGACCCAGTACTTC. Its protein product is CASTNGGTQYF.

V and J are TRBV9 and TRBJ2-3; TRBD2 matches at 8 bases. Trimming removed 3 bases from V and 2 bases from J; junction bases left unmatched: 5. The germline gives CDR1 SGDLS, CDR2 YYNGEE. The CDR3 runs to 15 residues. The CDR3 coding sequence is TGTGCCAGCAGCGGAGCGGGGGAATACACAGATACGCAGTATTTT. As protein: CASSGAGEYTDTQYF.

This clone turned up a few times. The V gene is TRBV4-2, the J gene TRBJ1-4; a possible D gene is TRBD1 (5 bases). The CDR3 has 14 amino acids. CDR1 is LGHNA and CDR2 is YNFKEQ in the germline V gene. V was trimmed by 4 bases and J by 7 bases, leaving 13 bases between them. CDR3 sequence reads: CASSPSGGGEKLFF. In DNA form, the CDR3 reads TGTGCCAGCAGCCCCTCGGGGGGTGGTGAAAAACTGTTTTTT.

The chain is built from TRBV18 and TRBJ2-3; 7 nucleotides match TRBD1. CDR1 and CDR2 (germline): KGHSH, LQKENI. The CDR3 loop spans 15 amino acids. V lost 2 bases, J lost 2 bases, and 4 bases stayed unmatched. The CDR3 coding sequence is TGTGCCAGCTCACCATCGGGACAGCACACAGATACGCAGTATTTT. Its protein product is CASSPSGQHTDTQYF. Drawing the rest from reference TRBV18 and TRBJ2-3, the complete variable domain is NAGVMQNPRHLVRRRGQEARLRCSPMKGHSHVYWYRQLPEEGLKFMVYLQKENIIDESGMPKERFSAEFPKEGPSILRIQQVVRGDSAAYFCASSPSGQHTDTQYFGPGTRLTVL.